This section outlines one TCR beta chain sequence together with its context. Its antigen remains unidentified. The sample holds no much larger clone one base away, and base qualities are not on file. For TCRbeta CDR3 sequencing, genomic DNA was extracted from sorted cells using the QIAGEN DNeasy Blood and Tissue Kit. Through immunoSEQ, high-throughput TCRbeta CDR3 sequencing was done commercially, including PCR amplification with internal controls and bias correction. Regarding the original processing steps: Unique productive TCRbeta sequences were defined by CDR3 nucleotide sequence when primers matched and otherwise by CDR3 amino acid sequence together with Vbeta and Jbeta genes. As a correction for sorting error, sequences shared between sorted populations at a frequency ratio of 2:1 or less were discarded, and the remaining shared sequences were assigned to the higher population. Sequences were defined as donor-reactive when expanded at least 5-fold in CFSE-low cells versus unstimulated cells and present at a frequency of at least 0.01% in CFSE-low cells. Jensen-Shannon divergence, calculated on the top 100 TCRbeta sequences ranked by frequency, was used to quantify repertoire divergence. For samples with multiple sequencing runs, sorting error was corrected in each run separately before the runs were combined. TCRdb re-hosts the immuneACCESS table, in-frame sequences only. Its copies lack some clones; in the studies checked, an unresolved V gene accounts for under half of them, and the cause for the rest is not known. The D gene and trimming were derived from the DNA, and the V and J assignments and clone size from that table. This sample is represented by approximately 260,000 clones; 80% to 85% of them were singletons. About 0.64% of the sample lies in the top ten.

The sample originates from a study of Tregs in tolerant kidney transplant recipients (dated by TCRdb to 2018 to 2020). For the study in its entirety: The study used TCRbeta sequencing to identify donor-specific regulatory T cells before combined kidney and bone marrow transplantation, then tracked those cells after transplant. TCRbeta repertoire sequencing was used in a few healthy controls to compare several ways of expanding Tregs specific for an allogeneic donor. Broad study findings and their caveats: Biological reproducibility was not directly addressed, though technical replication error appeared minimal. Expanding Tregs with activated donor B cells appeared to identify the most biologically relevant and donor-specific TCRbeta repertoire. Because only a small number of patients were included, the study had limitations, and the results will need to be validated in larger populations as well as under other immunosuppression protocols.

Thawed PBMCs were FACS-sorted into unstimulated Tregs (CD4+CD25+CD127-), CD4+ non-Tregs (CD4+CD25-), CD4 cells and CD8 cells. Healthy control blood was obtained either as purchased buffy coats or from healthy volunteers. Healthy control blood was processed by Ficoll density gradient to PBMCs and cryopreserved; patient PBMCs were collected before and after transplant. V is reduced by 5 bases and J by 4 bases, leaving a spacing of 14 bases between them. The CDR3 has 14 amino acids, counting the end cysteine and phenylalanine. Left in the record is the CDR3 DNA by itself, 42 bases read in frame from the first base. The germline V gene gives CDR1 as SGHVS and CDR2 as FNYEAQ.

The material sequenced was CD4+ T cells from blood. This receptor was identified in a human donor in good health. The sequence links TRBV7-6 to TRBJ1-2; TRBD1 is a possible D gene, resting on 6 matching bases. In nucleotides, the sequence is TGTGCCAGCAGCCTAGGGGGGGTTCGCTATGGCTACACCTTC. This is translated as CASSLGGVRYGYTF.